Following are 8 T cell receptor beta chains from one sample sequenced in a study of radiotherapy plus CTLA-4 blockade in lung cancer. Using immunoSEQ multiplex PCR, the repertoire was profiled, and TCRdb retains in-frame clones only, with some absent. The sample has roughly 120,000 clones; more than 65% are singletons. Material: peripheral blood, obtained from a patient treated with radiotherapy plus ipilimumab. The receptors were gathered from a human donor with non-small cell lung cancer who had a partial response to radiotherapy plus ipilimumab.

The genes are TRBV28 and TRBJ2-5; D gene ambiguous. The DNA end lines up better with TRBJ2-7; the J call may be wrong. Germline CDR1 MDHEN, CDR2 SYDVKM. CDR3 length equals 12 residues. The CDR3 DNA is TGTGCCAGCAGTTTAAACAGCTACGAGCAGTACTTC. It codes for CASSLNSYEQYF.

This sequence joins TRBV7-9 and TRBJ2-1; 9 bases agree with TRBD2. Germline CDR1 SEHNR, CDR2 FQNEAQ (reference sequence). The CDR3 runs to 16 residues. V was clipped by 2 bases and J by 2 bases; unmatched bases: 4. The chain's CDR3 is CASSLTTSGPYNEQFF. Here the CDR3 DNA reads TGTGCCAGCAGCTTAACGACTAGCGGACCCTACAATGAGCAGTTCTTC.

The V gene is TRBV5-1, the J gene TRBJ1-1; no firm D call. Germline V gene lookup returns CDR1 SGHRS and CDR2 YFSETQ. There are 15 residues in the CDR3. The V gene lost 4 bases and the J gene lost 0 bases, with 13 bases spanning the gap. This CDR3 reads CASSGLQPMNTEAFF. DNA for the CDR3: TGCGCCAGCAGCGGGTTACAGCCCATGAACACTGAAGCTTTCTTT.

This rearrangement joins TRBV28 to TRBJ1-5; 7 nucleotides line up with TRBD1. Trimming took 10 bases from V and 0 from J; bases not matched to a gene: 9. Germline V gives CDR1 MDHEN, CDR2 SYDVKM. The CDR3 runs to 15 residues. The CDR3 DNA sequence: TGTGCCACTCGGACAGGACCTTATAGCAATCAGCCCCAGCATTTT. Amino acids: CATRTGPYSNQPQHF.

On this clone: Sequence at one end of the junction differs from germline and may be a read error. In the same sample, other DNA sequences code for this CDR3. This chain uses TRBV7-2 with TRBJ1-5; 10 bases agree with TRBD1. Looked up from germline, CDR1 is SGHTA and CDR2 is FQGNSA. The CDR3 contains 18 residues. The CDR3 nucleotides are TGTGCCAGCAGCCTGACCGGGACAGGGGCCTATAGCAATCAACCCCAGCATTTT. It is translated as CASSLTGTGAYSNQPQHF.

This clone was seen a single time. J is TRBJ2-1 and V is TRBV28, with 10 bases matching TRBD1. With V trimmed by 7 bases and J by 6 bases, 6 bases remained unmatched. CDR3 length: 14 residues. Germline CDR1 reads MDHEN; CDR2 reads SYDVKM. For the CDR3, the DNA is TGTGCCAGCAACGCCCGGGACAGGGGCAATGAGCAGTTCTTC. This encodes CASNARDRGNEQFF.

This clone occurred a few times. CDR3 loop: CASSTGGLAGGRELFF. The CDR3 DNA is TGTGCCAGCAGCACGGGCGGGCTAGCGGGAGGACGGGAGCTGTTTTTT. V and J are TRBV7-2 and TRBJ2-2, with 11 positions matching TRBD2. V was pared by 5 bases and J by 9 bases, with 11 bases of the junction left unmatched. Per germline, CDR1 SGHTA and CDR2 FQGNSA. The CDR3 has 16 amino acids.

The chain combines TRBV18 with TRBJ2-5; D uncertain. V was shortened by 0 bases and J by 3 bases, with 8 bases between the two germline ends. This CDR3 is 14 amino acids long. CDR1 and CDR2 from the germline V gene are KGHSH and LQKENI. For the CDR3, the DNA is TGTGCCAGCTCACCACCGGGCACGGAAGAGACCCAGTACTTC. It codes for CASSPPGTEETQYF.